This T cell receptor beta chain comes out of a study of regulatory T cells in long-lasting Graves disease. The authors built TCR beta libraries using iRepertoire HTBI primers and Arm-PCR of CDR3 regions. In the study's own analysis: Looking across samples, the authors found approximately 60 TRBV and approximately 13 TRBJ segments. One entry per CDR3 protein, called by TCRdb with MiXCR from the multiplex PCR reads. The V and J calls here are based on TCRdb, not the publication. The sample consists of about 430,000 distinct CDR3 sequences, 20% to 25% of them appearing once. Time point in this sample: persistent/refractory GD, antithyroid drugs over 5 years with positive TRAb. Researchers made the TCR library from RNA that was extracted from PBMCs. As collected, the peripheral blood samples measured around 9 milliliters each and went into EDTA tubes. Germline CDR1 DFQATT, CDR2 SNEGSKA (reference sequence). This CDR3 contains 12 residues.

Study-level points and caveats: Gene preferences differed: TRBV28, TRBJ1-2, TRBJ2-5 in persistent cases. Those with persistent disease had in common more public clonotypes (2,741) than new patients (about 970).

This clonotype appeared a few times. The antigen is unknown. Sequenced here: peripheral blood mononuclear cells (PBMCs), sampled when the disease was refractory, from a patient treated with antithyroid drugs. The rearrangement links TRBV20-1 to TRBJ2-7, with no clear D. The TCR originated in a female donor with Graves disease. CDR3 sequence: CSSEGSAYEQYF. The CDR3 DNA is TGCAGCTCGGAAGGGTCTGCCTACGAGCAGTACTTC.